The clone carrying this T cell receptor beta chain has just a few counts. CDR1 is SQVTM and CDR2 is ANQGSEA in the germline V gene. V was clipped by 5 bases and J by 5 bases, with 7 bases between them. This CDR3 is built from 11 residues. Sequencing relied on a cDNA template that was reverse transcribed from extracted RNA. Data came from immunoSEQ multiplex PCR; TCRdb stores just in-frame clones and leaves some out. Among 140,000 to 150,000 clones listed, approximately 65% were seen once. The data stem from a study of CD8+ T cells in alopecia areata. Sequencing input: CD8+ T cells sorted from blood. This receptor was identified in a human donor in good health. This chain joins TRBV29-1 and TRBJ2-4, with D hard to call. This chain's CDR3 is CSVWRENIQYF. The CDR3, as DNA: TGCAGCGTTTGGAGAGAAAACATTCAGTACTTC.